This T cell receptor (beta chain) was sequenced in a study of control samples from healthy donors and cancer patients. TCRdb keeps only in-frame clones here, not all; method: immunoSEQ multiplex PCR. The table shows around 200,000 clones, with around 93% occurring only once. The CDR3 runs to 15 residues. The germline V gene has CDR1 MGHRA and CDR2 YSYEKL. With V trimmed by 1 base and J by 2 bases, 1 base remained unmatched. The sequence derives from a man younger than 30 in good health. The chain carries TRBV4-1 and TRBJ2-7; 11 bases fit TRBD2. Specimen: blood. DNA for the CDR3: TGCGCCAGCAGCCAAGCTAGCGGGGGGCCCTACGAGCAGTACTTC. Translating gives CASSQASGGPYEQYF.